This TCR beta chain was sequenced for a study of blood T cell repertoires in COVID-19. At the level of the study: PBMCs, B-cell-depleted T cells, or T cells were the source of the cDNA or gDNA that made up the material.

Data came from immunoSEQ multiplex PCR; TCRdb stores just in-frame clones and leaves some out. The sample contains around 270,000 clones, around 89% of which appear only once. The CDR3 sequence is 15 residues long. Germline CDR1 reads SGHDT; CDR2 reads YYEEEE. J lost 0 bases, V lost 4 bases, and 2 bases had no gene match. This TCR came from a man aged 60 to 75 who had recovered from COVID-19. This chain links TRBV5-6 with TRBJ2-7; 12 positions match TRBD2. Sequencing used peripheral blood. For the CDR3, the DNA is TGTGCCAGCAGCCTACTAGCGGGGGGCTCCTACGAGCAGTACTTC. Its translation: CASSLLAGGSYEQYF.